Listed below are T cell receptor beta chains from one sample, sequenced in a study of blood T cell repertoires in COVID-19. Some clones are missing from TCRdb's copy, which holds only in-frame ones; the method was immunoSEQ multiplex PCR. The table records about 41,000 clones, 80% to 90% of them present only once. Sequenced material: peripheral blood. The receptors derive from a woman aged 80 or over with active or convalescent COVID-19. Both conserved end residues are trimmed from each CDR3. Each record gives: CDR3 protein, V gene, J gene.

CDR3: ASSYSGREQTQY
V: TRBV6-2/TRBV6-3
J: TRBJ2-5

CDR3: ASSQDRTTRSGNTIY
V: TRBV3-1/TRBV3-2
J: TRBJ1-3

CDR3: ASSLVAGGSSYNEQF
V: TRBV5-4
J: TRBJ2-1

CDR3: ATSRDRTRNYGYT
V: TRBV15
J: TRBJ1-2

CDR3: ASSLSKSNSPLH
V: TRBV27
J: TRBJ1-6

CDR3: ASSLGGQGTGSNQPQH
V: TRBV5-6
J: TRBJ1-5

CDR3: ASSQDWGVHTEAF
V: TRBV4-3
J: TRBJ1-1

CDR3: ASTPTGMNYEQY
V: TRBV28
J: TRBJ2-7

CDR3: ASSVTGGTEAF
V: TRBV25-1
J: TRBJ1-1

CDR3: SAEGDSPLH
V: TRBV20-1
J: TRBJ1-6

CDR3: ASSVTGGRDTGELF
V: TRBV9
J: TRBJ2-2